This T cell receptor beta chain is drawn from a study of cytomegalovirus exposure and HLA in healthy donors. Turning to the study itself: Earlier, about 180 million T cells were analyzed, and about 120 million unique TCR beta sequences were found among them. Study-wide results and limits: Per a prior analysis, the majority of TCR beta V segments were productive roughly 90% or roughly 30% of the time.

Both 60 Vbeta primers and 13 Jbeta primers went into the PCR. Measured with immunoSEQ multiplex PCR; TCRdb has only the in-frame clones, and not every one. In the table there are around 180,000 clones, around 78% of which are singletons. Turning to this clone: Its target is unknown.

The CDR3 has 16 residues. V trimming: 3 bases; J trimming: 3 bases; junction bases outside the gene matches: 8. Germline V CDR1 and CDR2: MNHNS, SASEGT. The V call is TRBV6-1, the J call TRBJ1-5; 7 nucleotides line up with TRBD1. Sequencing was carried out using PBMCs. The clonotype originates from a woman between 45 and 60 years old in good health and CMV-seropositive. In nucleotides, the CDR3 is TGTGCCAGCAGTGATGTGGGCAGGGGGGTCAATCAGCCCCAGCATTTT. It encodes CASSDVGRGVNQPQHF.